This T cell receptor beta chain was sequenced in a study of blood T cell repertoires in COVID-19. Study summary: Samples representing acute and convalescent COVID-19 were sourced from the United States, Italy and Spain. PBMCs, B-cell-depleted T cells, or T cells were the source of the cDNA or gDNA that made up the material.

CDR3 size: 16 residues. Per germline, CDR1 SGHNT and CDR2 YYREEE (reference sequence). The junction had 7 bases not matched to a gene; V was cut back by 5 bases and J by 0 bases. Under the authors' procedure: Amplifying reference gene primers gave estimates of nucleated cell counts. Produced via immunoSEQ multiplex PCR; TCRdb's table is partial and in-frame only. V, J and clone size are those of that table, while D and trimming were read from the DNA. This table holds 45,000 to 55,000 clones, roughly 90% found once. The gene calls are TRBV5-4 and TRBJ2-1; TRBD2 matches at 8 bases. This TCR came from a woman older than 75 with acute or convalescent COVID-19. Material for sequencing was peripheral blood. The CDR3 is CASSSERGSSYNEQFF. The CDR3 DNA is TGTGCCAGCAGTTCCGAGCGGGGGAGCTCCTACAATGAGCAGTTCTTC.